These 11 T cell receptor beta chains came from one sample sequenced in a study of blood T cell repertoires in COVID-19. The method was immunoSEQ multiplex PCR; TCRdb's version includes in-frame clones alone and lacks a portion of them. The sample yields under 300,000 clones, about 87% seen once. The source material was peripheral blood. These receptors were collected from a woman aged 70-85 years with active or convalescent COVID-19.

V gene TRBV24-1 combines with J gene TRBJ1-1; D remains ambiguous. From germline, CDR1 is KGHDR and CDR2 SFDVKD. This CDR3 comprises 11 residues. The V end lost 4 bases, the J end lost 11 bases, and 10 bases lay between the germline ends. CDR3: CATSDQVRAFF. CDR3 DNA: TGTGCCACCAGTGACCAGGTCAGGGCTTTCTTT.

The chain joins TRBV18 to TRBJ1-2; D unresolved. Trimming left V 3 bases short and J 8 bases short, with 13 bases between. Germline CDR1 KGHSH, CDR2 LQKENI. This CDR3 is 13 amino acids long. CDR3 sequence: CASSPQNQVGYTF. CDR3 sequence (DNA): TGTGCCAGCTCACCCCAGAATCAGGTGGGCTACACCTTC.

The rearrangement links TRBV7-2 to TRBJ1-1; D gene ambiguous. The CDR3 has 14 amino acids. With 6 bases removed from V and 2 bases from J, the gap between germline ends came to 13 bases. Germline CDR1 and CDR2: SGHTA and FQGNSA. This chain's CDR3 is CASSSGLANTEAFF. The CDR3 nucleotides are TGTGCCAGCAGTTCTGGACTGGCTAACACTGAAGCTTTCTTT.

V and J are TRBV5-8 and TRBJ1-1, with D possibly matching TRBD1 (5 bases). V gave up 3 bases and J gave up 1 base, with 10 bases separating them. This CDR3 comprises 14 residues. Germline values: CDR1 SGHTS, CDR2 YDEGEE. CDR3 protein: CASSSQGTNTEAFF. DNA for the CDR3: TGTGCCAGCAGCTCTCAGGGAACGAACACTGAAGCTTTCTTT.

The chain uses TRBV11-2 and TRBJ2-1, with 9 positions matching TRBD2. The junction had 12 bases not matched to a gene; V was cut back by 4 bases and J by 8 bases. The germline V gene encodes CDR1 SGHAT and CDR2 FQNNGV. This CDR3 contains 16 residues. CDR3 in DNA: TGTGCCAGCAGCTCTAGGGGGGCTAGCGGGGAGGATGAGCAGTTCTTC. This sequence encodes CASSSRGASGEDEQFF.

This clone was recorded only once. The chain has TRBV9 and TRBJ1-5, with a possible D match to TRBD1 (6 bases). The germline gives CDR1 SGDLS, CDR2 YYNGEE. Deletions cut 3 bases from V and 3 bases from J, with 10 bases between. The CDR3 runs to 14 residues. Here the CDR3 reads CASSGGGFNQPQHF. CDR3 nucleotides: TGTGCCAGCAGCGGGGGGGGCTTCAATCAGCCCCAGCATTTT.

This clone was found once. The gene calls are TRBV6-2 or TRBV6-3 and TRBJ2-5, with 8 positions matching TRBD2. Looked up from germline, CDR1 is MNHEY and CDR2 is SVGEGT. This CDR3 region has 13 residues. V lost 10 bases, J lost 2 bases, and 6 bases stayed unmatched. CDR3 amino acids: CATSGGYQETQYF. CDR3 nucleotide sequence: TGTGCCACCAGCGGGGGCTATCAAGAGACCCAGTACTTC.

This clone was counted a few times. The genes are TRBV5-1 and TRBJ1-3, with 10 bases matching TRBD1. The V gene's germline CDR1 is SGHRS and CDR2 YFSETQ. Losses at the gene ends were 0 bases for V and 0 bases for J; bases not matched to a gene: 9. There are 19 residues in the CDR3. The CDR3 loop is CASSLAGTGDVFSGNTIYF. DNA of the CDR3: TGCGCCAGCAGCTTGGCCGGGACAGGGGACGTCTTCTCTGGAAACACCATATATTTT.

V is TRBV7-2 and J is TRBJ2-7; D not certain. This CDR3 spans 13 amino acids. V was shortened by 1 base and J by 3 bases, with 7 bases between the two germline ends. The germline V gene has CDR1 SGHTA and CDR2 FQGNSA. CDR3 amino acids: CASSLVPVYEQYF. The CDR3 nucleotides are TGTGCCAGCAGCTTAGTTCCCGTCTACGAGCAGTACTTC.

The chain joins TRBV11-2 to TRBJ2-2; D might be TRBD2 (7 bases). Looked up from germline, CDR1 is SGHAT and CDR2 is FQNNGV. Trimming removed 3 bases from V and 4 bases from J, with 12 bases in between. This CDR3 spans 15 amino acids. CDR3 coding DNA: TGTGCCAGCAGCTTTGGGGGGGCCCCCACCGGGGAGCTGTTTTTT. It codes for CASSFGGAPTGELFF.

J is TRBJ1-5 and V is TRBV10-3; D is uncertain. This CDR3 has 19 residues. The germline V and J ends were trimmed by 0 bases and 0 bases, with 18 bases remaining between them. CDR1 ENHRY and CDR2 SYGVKD come from the germline V gene. The CDR3 loop reads CAISESRGGERDSNQPQHF. The DNA of the CDR3 is TGTGCCATCAGTGAGTCGAGAGGTGGAGAAAGAGATAGCAATCAGCCCCAGCATTTT.